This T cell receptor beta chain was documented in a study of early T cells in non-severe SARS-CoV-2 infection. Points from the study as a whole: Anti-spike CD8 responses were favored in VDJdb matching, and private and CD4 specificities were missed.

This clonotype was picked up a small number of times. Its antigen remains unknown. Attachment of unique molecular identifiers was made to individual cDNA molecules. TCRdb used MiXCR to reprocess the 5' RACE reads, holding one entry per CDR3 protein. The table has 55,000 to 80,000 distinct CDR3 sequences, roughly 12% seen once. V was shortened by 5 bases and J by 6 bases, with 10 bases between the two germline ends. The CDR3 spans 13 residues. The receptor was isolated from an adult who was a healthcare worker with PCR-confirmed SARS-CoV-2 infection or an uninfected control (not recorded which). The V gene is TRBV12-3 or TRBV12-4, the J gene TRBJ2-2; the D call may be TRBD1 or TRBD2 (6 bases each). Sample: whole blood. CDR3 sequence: CASSGRGAGELFF. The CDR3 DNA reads TGTGCCAGCAGTGGTAGGGGGGCCGGGGAGCTGTTTTTT.